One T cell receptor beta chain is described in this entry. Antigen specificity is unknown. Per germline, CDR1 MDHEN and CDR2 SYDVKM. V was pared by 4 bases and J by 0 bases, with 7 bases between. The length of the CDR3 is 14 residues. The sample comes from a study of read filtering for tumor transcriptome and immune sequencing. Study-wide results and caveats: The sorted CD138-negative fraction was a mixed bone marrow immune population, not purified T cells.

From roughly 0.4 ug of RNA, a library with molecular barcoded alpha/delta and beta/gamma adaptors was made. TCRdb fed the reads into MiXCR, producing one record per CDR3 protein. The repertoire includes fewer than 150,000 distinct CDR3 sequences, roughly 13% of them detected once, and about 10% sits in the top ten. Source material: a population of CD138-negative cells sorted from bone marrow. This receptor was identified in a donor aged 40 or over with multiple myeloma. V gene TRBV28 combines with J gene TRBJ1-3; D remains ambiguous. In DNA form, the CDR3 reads TGTGCCAGCAGTTCGGCCGGCTCTGGAAACACCATATATTTT. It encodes CASSSAGSGNTIYF.